These T cell receptor beta chains were read from a single sample in a study of neurological immune-mediated disorders. Each CDR3 protein gets one entry after TCRdb re-called the 5' RACE reads with MiXCR. The data contain approximately 89,000 distinct CDR3 sequences, roughly 13% of them seen just once; the ten biggest clones take up about 5%. The sequencing sample was made of PBMCs. Source of these receptors: a female donor with HTLV-1-associated myelopathy (HAM/TSP). Each CDR3 is given with its conserved first and last residue. Each record gives: CDR3 protein, CDR3 DNA, D gene, clone size, J gene, V gene. The D gene is left open where the match is weak. Clone size is shown for a subset of rows, as once, few, many or a class of expanded clone.

CSAGSSGGREQYF | TGCAGTGCTGGAAGTAGCGGGGGGAGGGAGCAGTACTTC | TRBD2 | many | TRBJ2-7 | TRBV20-1
CASSYVGVWSEAFF | TGTGCCAGCAGTTACGTGGGGGTTTGGAGTGAAGCTTTCTTT | NA | many | TRBJ1-1 | TRBV6-5
CASSLGLAGGSRAYEQYF | TGCGCCAGCAGCTTGGGCCTAGCGGGGGGGTCTCGGGCCTACGAGCAGTACTTC | TRBD2 | many | TRBJ2-7 | TRBV5-1
CASSEGVRNSPLHF | TGTGCCAGCAGTGAAGGGGTCAGGAATTCACCCCTCCACTTT | NA | many | TRBJ1-6 | TRBV2
CASSLQTANTGELFF | TGTGCCAGCAGCTTACAGACAGCGAACACCGGGGAGCTGTTTTTT | NA | NA | TRBJ2-2 | TRBV11-3
CASRVAGRTYEQYF | TGTGCCAGCAGGGTAGCAGGGAGAACCTACGAGCAGTACTTC | NA | many | TRBJ2-7 | TRBV6-1
CSARDKGRGSQETQYF | TGCAGTGCTAGAGATAAAGGCAGGGGTTCCCAAGAGACCCAGTACTTC | NA | many | TRBJ2-5 | TRBV20-1
CASRRTLSSYEQYF | TGTGCCAGCAGGCGGACACTGAGCTCCTACGAGCAGTACTTC | NA | many | TRBJ2-7 | TRBV6-5
CASTRGSSNQPQHF | TGTGCCAGCACCCGGGGGAGTAGCAATCAGCCCCAGCATTTT | NA | many | TRBJ1-5 | TRBV6-6
CASSLGGTGTSYEQYF | TGCGCCAGCAGCTTGGGAGGGACCGGGACCTCCTACGAGCAGTACTTC | NA | many | TRBJ2-7 | TRBV5-1
CASSRTGGTYEQYF | TGTGCCAGCTCCCGGACAGGGGGAACCTACGAGCAGTACTTC | TRBD1 | many | TRBJ2-7 | TRBV18
CASKWDSYNEQFF | TGCGCCAGCAAATGGGACAGTTACAATGAGCAGTTCTTC | TRBD1 | many | TRBJ2-1 | TRBV5-1
CASSYLPGGYNEQFF | TGTGCCAGCAGTTACCTACCGGGGGGCTACAATGAGCAGTTCTTC | TRBD2 | many | TRBJ2-1 | TRBV6-2/TRBV6-3
CASSLDGQINTEAFF | TGTGCCAGCAGCTTAGATGGGCAGATCAACACTGAAGCTTTCTTT | NA | many | TRBJ1-1 | TRBV7-9
CASSFRVDQPQHF | TGTGCCAGCAGCTTCAGGGTGGATCAGCCCCAGCATTTT | NA | many | TRBJ1-5 | TRBV27
CASSPRINTEAFF | TGTGCCAGCAGTCCCCGGATTAACACTGAAGCTTTCTTT | NA | many | TRBJ1-1 | TRBV12-3/TRBV12-4
CASSPGLADYNEQFF | TGTGCCAGCAGCCCGGGACTAGCGGATTACAATGAGCAGTTCTTC | TRBD2 | many | TRBJ2-1 | TRBV7-3
CASSLWGDGTEAFF | TGCGCCAGCAGCTTATGGGGGGACGGCACTGAAGCTTTCTTT | NA | many | TRBJ1-1 | TRBV5-1
CASSLAPGAGANVLTF | TGTGCCAGCAGCTTGGCGCCGGGGGCTGGGGCCAACGTCCTGACTTTC | NA | many | TRBJ2-6 | TRBV5-6
CASKQGPSDTQYF | TGTGCCAGCAAGCAGGGTCCGTCAGATACGCAGTATTTT | NA | few | TRBJ2-3 | TRBV11-2
CSVQPGTVASYEQYF | TGCAGTGTCCAGCCAGGGACAGTGGCCTCCTACGAGCAGTACTTC | TRBD1 | many | TRBJ2-7 | TRBV20-1
CASSYGHEQFF | TGTGCCAGCAGTTACGGACATGAGCAGTTCTTC | NA | many | TRBJ2-1 | TRBV6-2/TRBV6-3
CASSQEGLESSSYNSPLHF | TGCGCCAGCAGCCAAGAAGGGCTTGAGTCTAGCTCCTATAATTCACCCCTCCACTTT | NA | many | TRBJ1-6 | TRBV4-1
CSARGTAGPQHF | TGCAGTGCAAGAGGGACCGCGGGGCCCCAGCATTTT | NA | few | TRBJ1-5 | TRBV20-1
CASSASGQGYEQYF | TGTGCCAGCAGCGCTTCCGGACAGGGCTACGAGCAGTACTTC | TRBD1 | many | TRBJ2-7 | TRBV9
CSATPRPGAAYEQYF | TGCAGTGCTACACCTCGACCAGGGGCCGCCTACGAGCAGTACTTC | NA | many | TRBJ2-7 | TRBV20-1
CASSLDGASTDTQYF | TGCGCCAGCAGCTTGGACGGGGCTAGCACAGATACGCAGTATTTT | NA | many | TRBJ2-3 | TRBV5-1
CASSLGRNQPQHF | TGTGCCAGCAGCTTAGGACGGAATCAGCCCCAGCATTTT | NA | many | TRBJ1-5 | TRBV7-2